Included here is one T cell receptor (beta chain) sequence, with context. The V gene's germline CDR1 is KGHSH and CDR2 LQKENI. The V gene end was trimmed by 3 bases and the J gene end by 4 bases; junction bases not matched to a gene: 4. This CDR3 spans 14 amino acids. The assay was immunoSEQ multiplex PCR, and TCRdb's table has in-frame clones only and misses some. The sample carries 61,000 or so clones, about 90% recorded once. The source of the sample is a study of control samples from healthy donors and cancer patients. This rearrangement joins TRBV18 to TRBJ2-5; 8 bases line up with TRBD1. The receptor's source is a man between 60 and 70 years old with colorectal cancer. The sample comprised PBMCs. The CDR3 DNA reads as TGTGCCAGCTCACCCACAGGGGGTCGAGAGACCCAGTACTTC. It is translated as CASSPTGGRETQYF.